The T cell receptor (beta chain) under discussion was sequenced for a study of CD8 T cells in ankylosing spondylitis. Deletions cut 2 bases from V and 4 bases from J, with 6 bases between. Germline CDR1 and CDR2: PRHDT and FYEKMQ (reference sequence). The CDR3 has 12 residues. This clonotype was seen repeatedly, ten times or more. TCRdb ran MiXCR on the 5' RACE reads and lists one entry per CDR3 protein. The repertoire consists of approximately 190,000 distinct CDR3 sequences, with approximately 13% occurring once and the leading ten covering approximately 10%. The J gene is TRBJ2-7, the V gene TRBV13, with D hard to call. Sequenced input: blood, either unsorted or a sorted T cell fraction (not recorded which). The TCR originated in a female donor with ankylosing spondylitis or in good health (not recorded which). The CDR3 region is CASSLSPYEQYF. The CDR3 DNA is TGTGCCAGCAGCTTAAGTCCTTACGAGCAGTACTTC.